This T cell receptor beta chain was retrieved from a study of blood T cell repertoires in COVID-19. Recovered status applied to Cohort 3 donors who had two consecutive negative PCRs. It also applied to those with clearance or with symptom resolution. In the original processing: Nucleated cell counts were estimated from reference gene primer amplification. The protocol was immunoSEQ multiplex PCR, while the TCRdb copy is restricted to in-frame clones and leaves out a portion. V and J calls and clone size follow that table, whereas D and trimming were derived from the DNA. The repertoire has about 270,000 clones, roughly nine tenths of them found once; the top ten carry over 2%. CDR3 length equals 9 residues. V lost 6 bases and J lost 11, with 10 bases in between. The germline V gene encodes CDR1 DFQATT and CDR2 SNEGSKA (reference sequence).

The sample comprised PBMCs or T cells enriched from blood (not recorded which). This TCR was sampled from a woman aged 18-29 years who had recovered from COVID-19. The J gene is TRBJ1-2, the V gene TRBV20-1; D not resolved. The CDR3 loop is CSAGDWYTF. In DNA, the CDR3 is TGCAGTGCCGGGGATTGGTACACCTTC.